The source of this T cell receptor beta chain is a study of blood T cell repertoires in COVID-19. Study details: The United States, Italy and Spain were the sources of the acute and convalescent COVID-19 samples. Sources were T cells, B-cell-depleted T cells, or PBMCs; the material itself was cDNA or gDNA.

As originally analysed: Amplifying reference gene primers gave estimates of nucleated cell counts. The protocol was immunoSEQ multiplex PCR, while the TCRdb copy is restricted to in-frame clones and leaves out a portion. For V, J and clone size, that table is used; D and trimming come from the DNA. Among approximately 150,000 clones, approximately 85% were seen once, and the ten largest hold roughly 9.6%. Source material: peripheral blood. The source is a man in his sixties with active or convalescent COVID-19.

The CDR3 is CAIATVQETQYF. As DNA, the CDR3 is TGTGCCATCGCAACTGTCCAAGAGACCCAGTACTTC. V usage is TRBV10-3 and J usage is TRBJ2-5; D uncertain. The CDR3 is made up of 12 amino acids. From germline, CDR1 is ENHRY and CDR2 SYGVKD. V was pared by 8 bases and J by 1 base, with 8 bases between.